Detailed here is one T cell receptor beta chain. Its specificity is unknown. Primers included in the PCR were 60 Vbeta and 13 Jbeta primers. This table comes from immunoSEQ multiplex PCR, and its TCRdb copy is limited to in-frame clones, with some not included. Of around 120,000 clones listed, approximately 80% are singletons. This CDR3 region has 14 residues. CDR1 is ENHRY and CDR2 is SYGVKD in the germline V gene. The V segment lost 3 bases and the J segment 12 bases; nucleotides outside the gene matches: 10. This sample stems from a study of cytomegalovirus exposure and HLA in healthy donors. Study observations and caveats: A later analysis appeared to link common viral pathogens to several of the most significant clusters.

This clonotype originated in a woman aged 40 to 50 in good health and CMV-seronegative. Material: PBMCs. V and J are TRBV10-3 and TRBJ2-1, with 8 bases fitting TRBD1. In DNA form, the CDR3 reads TGTGCCATCAGTGACCCCCGGTACAGGGGGACGCAGTTCTTC. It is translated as CAISDPRYRGTQFF.